One TCR beta chain is described in this entry. What this receptor recognizes is not known. Base qualities were left out, and no much larger clone turns up one base away. Cut back by 3 bases and 5 bases, the V and J ends lie 14 bases apart. The germline V gene sets CDR1 to SGDLS and CDR2 to YYNGEE. From its cysteine to its phenylalanine, the CDR3 spans 14 amino acids. Only CDR3 DNA remains: 42 bases, in frame from the first base. The data were taken from a study of cytomegalovirus exposure and HLA in healthy donors (TCRdb year 2017). Regarding the research as a whole: In an earlier analysis of approximately 500 of the donors, 276 Gb of sequence data and 90 million to 120 million unique TCR beta sequences from about 179 million T cells were reported. An early release covering some 640 HLA-typed donors comprised approximately 300 gigabases of sequencing data and around 86 million unique TCR sequences. Among the roughly 370 genotyped donors, around 79% belonged to the genetic ancestry cluster associated with self-reported Caucasian donors. The aim of the study was to test whether cataloging public T cell receptors could identify signatures of past pathogen exposure. Using immunosequencing, the study profiled T cell repertoires from around 670 subjects and related those repertoires to cytomegalovirus serostatus. Along with the approximately 650-subject first cohort, a separate validation cohort of 120 different subjects was used. To predict cytomegalovirus infection status, the study combined high-throughput TCR immunosequencing, statistical association of individual TCRs with disease status, and machine learning. A later analysis re-analyzed previously published TCR beta repertoires from 660 or so donors and added high-resolution HLA genotyping to study TCR occurrence patterns. The later analysis used no new phenotypic data to find candidate immune exposures, relying instead on TCR beta sequences and their occurrence across donors. An earlier analysis of 587 of the donors used high-throughput TCR beta sequencing to judge whether each TCR beta V gene segment behaved as functional or pseudogenic. Alongside the repertoire data, information on donor age, sex, ethnicity and CMV serostatus was compiled. A later genetic analysis took genome-wide SNP genotypes for about three fifths of the 666 donors and used that subset as a discovery cohort. Every repertoire in the discovery cohort had been generated on one and the same sequencing platform. Both class I and class II loci were covered by HLA typing, at four-digit resolution. The number of typed donors differed by locus: about 629-640 for A, B, C, DRB1 and DQB1; some 500 for DQA1; about 600 for DPA1; and about 450 for DPB1. Five DR-DQ haplotypes were handled as single units for association and clustering because linkage in the cohort was strong. Across some 400 genotyped donors of the cohort, an average of approximately 220,000 unique TCR beta nucleotide sequences per donor were sequenced, and 15% to 20% of those sequences were non-productive.

Beyond this particular receptor, the publication reports: Immune exposure information for the cohort was limited to CMV serostatus. In a later genetic analysis, a missense DCLRE1C variant was associated with V-gene and J-gene trimming of TCR beta chains, and the association was replicated in an independent cohort. The cohort was sequenced for TCR beta chains only, and without alpha or paired-chain data the features that could be detected were limited. Strong co-occurrence of HLA alleles, especially DR and DQ, made assigning TCR associations to individual alleles difficult. Linkage disequilibrium might explain the correlated functional status among segregating V segments, but an unknown experimental factor could not be ruled out. Because the 87-base-pair reads could not distinguish some IMGT-functional V segments, including TRBV6-2 and TRBV6-3, those segments were excluded. The study listed approximately 150 TCR beta chains as associated with cytomegalovirus. According to the authors, the approach could potentially be generalized to other disease states and immunological phenotypes. A later analysis found that HLA-associated TCR beta chains were more clonally expanded and had lower generation probabilities than equally common non-associated chains. Specific HLA alleles were associated with around 18,000 TCR beta sequences at a false discovery rate of 0.05 in a later analysis. Most TCR sequences were seen in very few donors, while some public TCRs were found in many individuals. In both the original and validation cohorts, the classifier was reported to diagnose cytomegalovirus status with high specificity and sensitivity. According to a later genetic analysis, donors in an Asian-associated ancestry cluster had fewer N-insertions in productive TCRs than the approximately 650-donor mean. In vitro tests confirmed that a few of the cytomegalovirus-associated TCR beta chains recognize cytomegalovirus antigens. About 17 rarely observed V segments, including chromosome 9 orphons, were excluded from the earlier analysis of some 590 of the donors because counts were too low. Presence/absence analyses assumed roughly uniform sequencing depth across donors, an assumption that may not hold. In an earlier analysis of about 600 of the donors, most TCR beta V segments appeared in productive rearrangements about 87% or about 30% of the time, broadly matching IMGT annotations. In a later analysis, several top co-occurrence clusters were reported to appear linked to parvovirus B19, influenza, CMV and Epstein-Barr virus. A further reported finding was that TCR beta sequences accurately predicted the HLA-A and HLA-B alleles for most subjects in the first cohort. HLA typing was unavailable for some donors at each locus, so association tests used only the typed subset. According to a later analysis, most CMV-associated TCR beta chains appeared to be HLA-restricted, and the HLA associations seemed to be driven largely by CMV exposure. A cluster of highly shared sequence variants was judged likely to represent a technical artifact of the sequencing pipeline. According to a later analysis, TCR association rates differed among HLA loci, with DRB1 alleles showing the most associated TCRs and HLA-C alleles showing the fewest.

In total, more than 500 healthy bone marrow donors made up the cohort. At the time of sampling, every cohort member was nominally healthy, though immune exposures that went unrecorded were likely present. The donor tested CMV seropositive, placing the donor among the 289 seropositive members of the cohort. Each donor provided a peripheral blood sample, and peripheral blood mononuclear cells were used for TCR beta sequencing. Genomic DNA was extracted from the blood cell samples with the Qiagen DNeasy Blood Extraction Kit. Library preparation used the immunoSEQ multiplex PCR assay. For the multiplex PCR, a mixture combining 60 forward primers for TCR Vbeta segments and 13 reverse primers for TCR Jbeta segments was used. The CDR3 region of rearranged TCR beta genes was amplified from genomic DNA by a multiplex PCR assay. The amplified TCR beta libraries were sequenced on the Illumina HiSeq System as 87-base-pair reads. The original pipeline was this. A later analysis tallied about 77 million unique TCR beta chains across the 600 to 700 repertoires, and about 12 million of those chains were shared by two or more donors. To remove PCR and sequencing errors, raw reads were error-corrected and collapsed into unique sequences using a nearest-neighbor algorithm that merged closely related sequences. CDR3 sequences were aligned to IMGT reference sequences to assign V, D and J gene segments. For a sequence to be retained, a match of at least six nucleotides was required to both a V gene segment and a J gene segment. A rearrangement was called productive if the CDR3 had no stop codons and remained in frame with V and J, and every other rearrangement was called non-productive. CDR3 was defined according to IMGT convention as the region running from the second conserved V-encoded cysteine to the conserved J-encoded phenylalanine. Sequences without an unambiguous match to a single V gene segment were excluded from the earlier analysis of about 630 of the donors. In an earlier analysis of some 590 of the donors, a V segment was called functional when productive rearrangements were above 56.7%, and segregating when the standard deviation between donors exceeded 5%. A statistical classification framework was developed to diagnose cytomegalovirus status using the catalog of TCR beta chain sequences. In a later analysis, V and J genes were assigned by comparing TCR nucleotide sequences against IMGT/GENE-DB human TR gene sequences. In a later analysis, CDR3 sequences and most-parsimonious VDJ recombination scenarios were assigned using the TCRdist pipeline. In a later analysis, each TCR beta chain was defined by its CDR3 amino acid sequence together with its V-gene family, and reads lacking a unique V-gene family were excluded. In a later analysis, approximately 640 highly shared, low-generation-probability nucleotide sequences were removed to address suspected cross-contamination and a sequencing artifact. For each public chain, a later analysis derived a clonal expansion index from normalized ranks of inferred template counts within each repertoire. Generation probabilities in a later analysis came from a VDJ recombination model fitted to out-of-frame rearrangements, and those results were checked against IGoR. Hypergeometric tests were used in a later analysis to score TCR-TCR, TCR-HLA and TCR-CMV co-occurrence, with a repertoire-size bias correction applied to the TCR pairs. In a later analysis, false discovery rates were estimated by permuting HLA or CMV assignments 20 times. In a later analysis, co-occurring TCRs were grouped using DBSCAN, with TCRdist sequence similarity added in when clustering inside HLA-allele-positive subsets. Co-occurrence clustering excluded repertoires with fewer than 30,000 or more than 120,000 public chains, plus five with anomalous nucleotide sharing. Held by TCRdb, this immuneACCESS table contains in-frame sequences only and omits some clones. Under half of the omission traces to an unresolved V gene where checked; the cause of the rest is unknown. V and J calls and clone size are given by that table; D and trimming were obtained from the DNA. Recorded for this sample are about 210,000 clones; around 83% of them occurred a single time. Together, the top ten hold more than 1.5% of the sample.

The receptor was derived from a man in his forties or fifties in good health and CMV-seropositive. Input material: PBMCs. The rearrangement joined TRBV9 to TRBJ1-1; TRBD1 could be the D gene, as 6 bases match. Read as DNA, the sequence is TGTGCCAGCAGCGGGGGGCTAAAGGGGACTGAAGCTTTCTTT. The translation is CASSGGLKGTEAFF.